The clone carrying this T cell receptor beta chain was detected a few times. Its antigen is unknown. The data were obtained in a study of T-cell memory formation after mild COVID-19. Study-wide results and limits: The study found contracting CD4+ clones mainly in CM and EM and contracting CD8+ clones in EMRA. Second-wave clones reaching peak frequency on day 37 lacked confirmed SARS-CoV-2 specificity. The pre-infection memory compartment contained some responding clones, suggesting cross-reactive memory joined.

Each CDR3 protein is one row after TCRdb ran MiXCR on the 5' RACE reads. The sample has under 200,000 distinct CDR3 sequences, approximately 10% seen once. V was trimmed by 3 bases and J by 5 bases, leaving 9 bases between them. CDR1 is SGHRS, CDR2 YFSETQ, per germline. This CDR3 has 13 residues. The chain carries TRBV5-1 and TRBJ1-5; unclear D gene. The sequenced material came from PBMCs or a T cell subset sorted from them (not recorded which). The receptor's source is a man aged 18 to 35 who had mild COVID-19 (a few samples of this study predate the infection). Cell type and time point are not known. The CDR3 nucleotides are TGCGCCAGCAGCTGGGCGGGAGATCAGCCCCAGCATTTT. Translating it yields CASSWAGDQPQHF.